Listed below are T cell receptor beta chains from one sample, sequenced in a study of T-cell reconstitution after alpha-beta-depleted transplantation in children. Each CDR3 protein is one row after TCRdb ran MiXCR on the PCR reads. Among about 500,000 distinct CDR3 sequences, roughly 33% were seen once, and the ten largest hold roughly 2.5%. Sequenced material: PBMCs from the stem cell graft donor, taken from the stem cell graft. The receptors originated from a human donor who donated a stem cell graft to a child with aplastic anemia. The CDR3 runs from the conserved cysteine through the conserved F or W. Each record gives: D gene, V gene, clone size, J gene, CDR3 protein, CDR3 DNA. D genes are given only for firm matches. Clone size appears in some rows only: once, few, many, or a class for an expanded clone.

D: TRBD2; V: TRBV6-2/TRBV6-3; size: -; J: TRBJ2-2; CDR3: CASSARELIGELFF; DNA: TGTGCCAGCAGCGCGCGGGAGCTAATCGGGGAGCTGTTTTTT
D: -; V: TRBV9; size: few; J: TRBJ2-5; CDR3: CASSDRTAQETQYF; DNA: TGTGCCAGCAGCGACCGGACGGCCCAAGAGACCCAGTACTTC
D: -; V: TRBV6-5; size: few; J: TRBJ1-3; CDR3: CASSYRNTIYF; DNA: TGTGCCAGCAGTTACAGAAACACCATATATTTT
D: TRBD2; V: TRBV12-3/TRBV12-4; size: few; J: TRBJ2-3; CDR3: CASSFRAGGTDTQYF; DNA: TGTGCCAGCAGTTTTCGAGCGGGAGGGACAGATACGCAGTATTTT
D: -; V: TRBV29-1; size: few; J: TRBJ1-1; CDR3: CSVRIQNTEAFF; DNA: TGCAGCGTCCGCATACAGAACACTGAAGCTTTCTTT
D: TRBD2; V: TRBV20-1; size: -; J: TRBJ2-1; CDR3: CSAPTRTSGIEQFF; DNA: TGCAGTGCTCCCACCCGGACTAGCGGGATTGAGCAGTTCTTC
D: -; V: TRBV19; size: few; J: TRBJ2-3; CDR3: CASRQIDTDTQYF; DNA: TGTGCCAGTAGACAGATCGACACAGATACGCAGTATTTT
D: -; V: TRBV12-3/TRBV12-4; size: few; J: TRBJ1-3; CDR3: CASSTRGLNSGNTIYF; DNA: TGTGCCAGCAGCACGAGAGGGCTAAACTCTGGAAACACCATATATTTT
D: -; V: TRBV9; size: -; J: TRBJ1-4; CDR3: CASSVGYSSNEKLFF; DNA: TGTGCCAGCAGCGTAGGTTATTCCTCTAATGAAAAACTGTTTTTT
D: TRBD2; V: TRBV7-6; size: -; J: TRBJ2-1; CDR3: CASSLTGTSIYNEQFF; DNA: TGTGCCAGCAGCTTAACCGGGACTAGTATCTACAATGAGCAGTTCTTC
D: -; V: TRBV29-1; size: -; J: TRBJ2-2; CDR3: CSVEWTVRGTGELFF; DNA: TGCAGCGTTGAGTGGACAGTCAGGGGCACCGGGGAGCTGTTTTTT
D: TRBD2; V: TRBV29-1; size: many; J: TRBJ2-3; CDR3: CSVSRLAGDLADTQYF; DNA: TGCAGCGTATCGCGACTAGCGGGAGATTTGGCAGATACGCAGTATTTT
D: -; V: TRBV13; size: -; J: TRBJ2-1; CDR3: CASSLSTALPPKDNEQFF; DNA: TGTGCCAGCAGCTTATCTACGGCGCTTCCCCCCAAAGACAATGAGCAGTTCTTC
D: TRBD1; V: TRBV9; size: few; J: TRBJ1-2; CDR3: CASSVGGQGADGYTF; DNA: TGTGCCAGCAGCGTAGGAGGACAGGGGGCTGATGGCTACACCTTC
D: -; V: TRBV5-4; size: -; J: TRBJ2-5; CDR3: CASSLEGSRRETQYF; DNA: TGTGCCAGCAGCTTGGAAGGGTCCCGGCGGGAGACCCAGTACTTC
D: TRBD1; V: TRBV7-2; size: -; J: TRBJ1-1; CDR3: CASSLVGQGMRTEAFF; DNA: TGTGCCAGCAGCTTAGTCGGACAGGGGATGCGGACTGAAGCTTTCTTT
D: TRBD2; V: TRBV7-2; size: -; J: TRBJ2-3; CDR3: CASSLERTSGRSQYF; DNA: TGTGCCAGCAGCTTAGAGAGAACTAGCGGGAGGTCGCAGTATTTT
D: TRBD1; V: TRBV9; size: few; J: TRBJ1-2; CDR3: CASSPPQGGAGYGYTF; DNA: TGTGCCAGCAGCCCCCCTCAAGGGGGCGCCGGCTATGGCTACACCTTC
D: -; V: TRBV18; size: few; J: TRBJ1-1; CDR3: CASSPLGAKNTEAFF; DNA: TGTGCCAGCTCACCCTTGGGGGCTAAGAACACTGAAGCTTTCTTT
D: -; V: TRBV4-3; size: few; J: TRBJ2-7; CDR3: CASSQVFAGLNEQYF; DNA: TGCGCCAGCAGCCAAGTATTCGCGGGACTCAACGAGCAGTACTTC
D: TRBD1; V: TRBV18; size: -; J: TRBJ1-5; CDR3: CASSPVSGTGGNQPQHF; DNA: TGTGCCAGCTCACCGGTGTCCGGGACAGGGGGAAATCAGCCCCAGCATTTT
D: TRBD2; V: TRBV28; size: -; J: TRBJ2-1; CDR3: CASSPRGGRRDEQFF; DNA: TGTGCCAGCAGCCCCCGGGGCGGGAGACGGGATGAGCAGTTCTTC
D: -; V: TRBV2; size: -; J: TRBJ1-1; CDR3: CASSDAGRNTEAFF; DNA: TGTGCCAGCAGTGACGCAGGGAGAAACACTGAAGCTTTCTTT
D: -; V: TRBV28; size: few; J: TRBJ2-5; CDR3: CASSPPKKTQYF; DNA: TGTGCCAGCAGCCCTCCAAAGAAGACCCAGTACTTC
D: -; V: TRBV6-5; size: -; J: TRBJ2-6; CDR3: CASSYQTVRSFKANVLTF; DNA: TGTGCCAGCAGTTATCAGACAGTGCGGTCGTTCAAGGCCAACGTCCTGACTTTC
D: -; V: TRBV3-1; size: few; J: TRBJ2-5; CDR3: CASSRSGSQETQYF; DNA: TGTGCCAGCAGCCGATCCGGTAGCCAAGAGACCCAGTACTTC
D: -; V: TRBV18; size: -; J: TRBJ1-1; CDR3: CASSPLRGETNTEAFF; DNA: TGTGCCAGCTCACCTCTTAGGGGCGAGACGAACACTGAAGCTTTCTTT
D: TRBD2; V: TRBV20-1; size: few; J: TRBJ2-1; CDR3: CSARRGSESYNEQFF; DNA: TGCAGTGCTAGACGCGGGAGTGAATCCTACAATGAGCAGTTCTTC
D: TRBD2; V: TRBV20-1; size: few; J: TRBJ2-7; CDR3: CSATPTSGRAAYEQYF; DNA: TGCAGTGCCACGCCCACTAGCGGGAGGGCCGCCTACGAGCAGTACTTC
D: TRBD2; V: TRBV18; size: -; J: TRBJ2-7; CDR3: CASSPPSSGRGSYEQYF; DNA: TGTGCCAGCTCACCACCATCTAGCGGGAGGGGGTCCTACGAGCAGTACTTC
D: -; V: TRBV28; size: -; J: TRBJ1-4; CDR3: CASGRGELFF; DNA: TGTGCCAGCGGGAGGGGGGAACTGTTTTTT
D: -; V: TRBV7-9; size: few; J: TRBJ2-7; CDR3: CASTYQYEQYF; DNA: TGTGCCAGCACCTATCAGTACGAGCAGTACTTC
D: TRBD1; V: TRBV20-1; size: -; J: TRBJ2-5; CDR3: CSAADRGTQETQYF; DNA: TGCAGTGCAGCGGACAGGGGGACCCAAGAGACCCAGTACTTC